The clone carrying this T cell receptor (beta chain) came up a few times. Its antigen is not identified. The junction does not match germline at one end; this may be a read error. This entry belongs to a study of tumor-infiltrating lymphocytes in primary liver carcinoma. Study-level information: Ranging in age from 30 to 69 years, the patients were men and women.

Germline lookup yields CDR1 DFQATT and CDR2 SNEGSKA (reference sequence). The CDR3 runs 13 residues. Total RNA (around 500 ng) served as template for TCR beta cDNA synthesis primed by a constant-region primer. Libraries of TCR beta came from three nested multiplex PCR rounds with slightly modified ARM-PCR. Researchers ran the first two PCR rounds for approximately 10 cycles each with TRBV1-TRBV30 forward primers and a C-beta reverse primer. TCRdb re-derived calls from the multiplex PCR reads in MiXCR, one entry per CDR3 protein. The sample records 100,000 or so distinct CDR3 sequences, about four fifths being singletons. General study findings and limits: It was tumor-adjacent and tumor-blood pairs that overlapped less than tumor region pairs did. Only about 7-24% of top clones occurred in every one of the five tumor regions.

Unsorted bulk tissue (roughly 19-31 mg) underwent RNA and DNA co-extraction. Treatment of the patients' primary liver carcinoma consisted of surgical resection. V gene TRBV20-1 combines with J gene TRBJ1-1; D remains unclear. Input material: liver tumor tissue from sampling region 3. This sample's subset: tumor region T3, left-lateral pole. This clonotype was sampled from a man between 35 and 55 years old with primary liver carcinoma and hepatitis B virus infection. The chain's CDR3 is CSTSTRTNTEAFF. CDR3 DNA sequence: TGCAGTACTAGTACCAGGACGAACACTGAAGCTTTCTTT.